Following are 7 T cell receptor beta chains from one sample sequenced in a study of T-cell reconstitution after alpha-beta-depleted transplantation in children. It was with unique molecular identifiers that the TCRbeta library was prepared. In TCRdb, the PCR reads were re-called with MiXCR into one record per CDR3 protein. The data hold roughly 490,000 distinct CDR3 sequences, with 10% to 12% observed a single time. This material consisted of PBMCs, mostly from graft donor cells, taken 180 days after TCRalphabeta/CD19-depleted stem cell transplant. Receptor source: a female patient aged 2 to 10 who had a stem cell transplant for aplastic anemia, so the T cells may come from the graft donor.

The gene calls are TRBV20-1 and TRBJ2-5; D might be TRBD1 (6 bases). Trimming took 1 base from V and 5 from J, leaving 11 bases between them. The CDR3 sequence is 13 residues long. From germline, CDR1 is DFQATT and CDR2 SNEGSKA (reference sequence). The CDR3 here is CSARAGVRETQYF. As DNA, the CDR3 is TGCAGTGCTAGAGCAGGGGTACGGGAGACCCAGTACTTC.

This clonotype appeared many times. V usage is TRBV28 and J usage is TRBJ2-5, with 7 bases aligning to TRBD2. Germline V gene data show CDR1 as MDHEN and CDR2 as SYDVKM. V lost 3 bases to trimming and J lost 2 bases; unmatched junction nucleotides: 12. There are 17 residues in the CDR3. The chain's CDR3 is CASSFHLAEEVQETQYF. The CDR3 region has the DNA TGTGCCAGCAGTTTTCATCTAGCGGAGGAGGTACAAGAGACCCAGTACTTC.

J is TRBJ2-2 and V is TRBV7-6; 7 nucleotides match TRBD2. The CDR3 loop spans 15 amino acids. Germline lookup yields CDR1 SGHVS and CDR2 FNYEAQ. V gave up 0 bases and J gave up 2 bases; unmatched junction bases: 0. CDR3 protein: CASSLATSNTGELFF. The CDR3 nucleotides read TGTGCCAGCAGCTTAGCGACTAGCAACACCGGGGAGCTGTTTTTT.

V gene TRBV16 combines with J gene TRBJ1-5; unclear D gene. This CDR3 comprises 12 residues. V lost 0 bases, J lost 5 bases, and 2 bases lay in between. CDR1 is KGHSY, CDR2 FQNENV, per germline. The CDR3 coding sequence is TGTGCCAGCAGCCAATCATATCAGCCCCAGCATTTT. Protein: CASSQSYQPQHF. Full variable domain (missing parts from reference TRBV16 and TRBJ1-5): GEEVAQTPKHLVRGEGQKAKLYCAPIKGHSYVFWYQQVLKNEFKFLISFQNENVFDETGMPKERFSAKCLPNSPCSLEIQATKLEDSAVYFCASSQSYQPQHFGDGTRLSIL.

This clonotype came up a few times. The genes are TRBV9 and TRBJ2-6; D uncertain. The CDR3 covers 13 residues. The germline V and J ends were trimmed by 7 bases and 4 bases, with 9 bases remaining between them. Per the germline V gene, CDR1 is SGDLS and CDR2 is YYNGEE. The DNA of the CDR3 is TGTGCCAGCGGGCCAGCGGGGGCCAACGTCCTGACTTTC. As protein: CASGPAGANVLTF.

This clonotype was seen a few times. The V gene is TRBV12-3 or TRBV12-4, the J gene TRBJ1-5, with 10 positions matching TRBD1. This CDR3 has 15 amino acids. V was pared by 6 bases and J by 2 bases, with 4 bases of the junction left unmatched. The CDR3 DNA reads TGTGCCAGCAGGACAGGGGGCTCGCGCAATCAGCCCCAGCATTTT. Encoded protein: CASRTGGSRNQPQHF.

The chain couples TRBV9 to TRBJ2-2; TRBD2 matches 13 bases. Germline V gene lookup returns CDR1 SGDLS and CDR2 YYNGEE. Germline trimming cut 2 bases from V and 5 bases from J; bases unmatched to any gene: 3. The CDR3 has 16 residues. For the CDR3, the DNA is TGTGCCAGCAGCGTCTTACTAGCGGGAGGGACCGGGGAGCTGTTTTTT. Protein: CASSVLLAGGTGELFF. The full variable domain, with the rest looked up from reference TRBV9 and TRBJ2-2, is DSGVTQTPKHLITATGQRVTLRCSPRSGDLSVYWYQQSLDQGLQFLIQYYNGEERAKGNILERFSAQQFPDLHSELNLSSLELGDSALYFCASSVLLAGGTGELFFGEGSRLTVL.